Following are 19 T cell receptor beta chains from one sample sequenced in a study of T cell responses to AZD1222 COVID-19 vaccine. Sequencing used immunoSEQ multiplex PCR; TCRdb keeps in-frame clones, though not all of them. The repertoire consists of 130,000 or so clones, with 90% to 95% occurring once and the leading ten covering 1.5% to 2%. Sequenced here: peripheral blood, sampled on day 0 of AZD1222 vaccination. All receptors come from an adult in good health.

The V gene is TRBV16, the J gene TRBJ1-5; D uncertain. The CDR3 is made up of 15 amino acids. CDR1 is KGHSY and CDR2 is FQNENV in the germline V gene. Trimming removed 1 base at V and 7 bases at J, with 14 bases between. CDR3 loop: CASSQWLPTGQPQHF. Written as DNA, the CDR3 is TGTGCCAGCAGCCAATGGTTGCCGACGGGGCAGCCCCAGCATTTT.

The chain is built from TRBV7-3 and TRBJ2-5, with a possible D match to TRBD2 (5 bases). Trimming shortened V by 0 bases and J by 2 bases, and 13 bases separated the two germline ends. The CDR3 has 16 residues. Per the germline V gene, CDR1 is SGHTA and CDR2 is FQGTGA. CDR3 amino acids: CASSLTGSGVQETQYF. The DNA of the CDR3 is TGTGCCAGCAGCTTAACGGGGAGCGGAGTACAAGAGACCCAGTACTTC.

The chain carries TRBV18 and TRBJ2-1; 8 bases map to TRBD2. The CDR3 has 13 amino acids. With 4 bases clipped from V and 9 bases from J, the junction kept 5 bases outside the gene matches. Germline values: CDR1 KGHSH, CDR2 LQKENI. The CDR3 here is CASSRTSGIEQFF. The CDR3 DNA reads TGTGCCAGCTCACGTACTAGCGGTATTGAGCAGTTCTTC.

This chain links TRBV28 with TRBJ1-1; D is undetermined. The CDR3 is 14 residues long. Trimming stripped 2 bases from V and 1 base from J, with 8 bases between. Germline V gene lookup returns CDR1 MDHEN and CDR2 SYDVKM. CDR3 in DNA: TGTGCCAGCAGTTTAGCCGCTAGGAACACTGAAGCTTTCTTT. The encoded protein is CASSLAARNTEAFF.

The CDR3 DNA reads TGTGCCAGTAGTGCCGGGACAAGACTCTCTGGAAACACCATATATTTT. It encodes CASSAGTRLSGNTIYF. The chain combines TRBV19 with TRBJ1-3; tentative D call: TRBD1 (6 bases). This CDR3 region has 16 residues. The germline V and J ends were trimmed by 5 bases and 0 bases, with 14 bases remaining between them. Germline V lookup: CDR1 LNHDA, CDR2 SQIVND (reference sequence).

The chain is built from TRBV11-3 and TRBJ2-1; weak D call: TRBD2 (5 bases). The CDR3 has 15 residues. CDR1 is SGHNT, CDR2 YENEEA, per germline. Trimming left V 0 bases short and J 6 bases short, with 12 bases between. CDR3 amino acids: CASSLEGLESNEQFF. CDR3 in DNA: TGTGCCAGCAGCTTAGAAGGACTCGAGTCCAATGAGCAGTTCTTC.

The chain is built from TRBV7-9 and TRBJ1-1; D remains unclear. This CDR3 comprises 15 residues. Germline V lookup: CDR1 SEHNR, CDR2 FQNEAQ (reference sequence). The V and J ends lost 1 base and 1 base respectively, with 10 bases between them. The CDR3 DNA sequence: TGTGCCAGCAGCTTAGAAACGTTTCCGAACACTGAAGCTTTCTTT. Its protein product is CASSLETFPNTEAFF.

This chain connects TRBV19 to TRBJ1-5; 7 bases map to TRBD1. CDR1 is LNHDA, CDR2 SQIVND, per germline (reference sequence). The ends lost 7 bases at V and 7 bases at J; junction bases unmatched: 10. The CDR3 sequence is 14 residues long. CDR3 sequence reads: CASTSGGLGQPQHF. The CDR3 nucleotides read TGTGCCAGTACCTCAGGGGGTTTGGGGCAGCCCCAGCATTTT.

The chain has TRBV4-1 and TRBJ1-6, with D unclear. The CDR3 is 16 residues long. Looked up from germline, CDR1 is MGHRA and CDR2 is YSYEKL. Deletions cut 0 bases from V and 10 bases from J, with 16 bases between. CDR3 bases: TGCGCCAGCAGCCAAGATCAGTTTCGGGCGGCCTCACCCCTCCACTTT. Residues: CASSQDQFRAASPLHF.

J is TRBJ2-3 and V is TRBV30; a possible D gene is TRBD2 (6 bases). V was pared by 5 bases and J by 3 bases, with 21 bases between. This CDR3 spans 16 amino acids. CDR1 GTSNPN and CDR2 SVGIG come from the germline V gene (reference sequence). Written as DNA, the CDR3 is TGTGCCTGGGTATCCTTCCGGGAGCTAGGTACAGATACGCAGTATTTT. Translating it yields CAWVSFRELGTDTQYF.

The chain joins TRBV28 to TRBJ2-2, with D perhaps being TRBD1 or TRBD2 (5 bases each). Germline V CDR1 and CDR2: MDHEN, SYDVKM. The germline V and J ends were trimmed by 8 bases and 6 bases, with 10 bases remaining between them. This CDR3 is built from 12 residues. The CDR3 region is CASGLGAGELFF. The CDR3 nucleotides read TGTGCCAGCGGGCTGGGGGCCGGGGAGCTGTTTTTT.

The chain links TRBV21-1 to TRBJ2-7; the table calls TRBD1, which could not be checked here. TRBV21-1 counts as a pseudogene. This CDR3 contains 14 residues. CDR3 in amino acids: CASSKPGQGELQYF. CDR3 sequence (DNA): TGTGCCAGCAGCAAGCCGGGACAGGGTGAGTTACAGTACTTC.

This rearrangement joins TRBV19 to TRBJ1-5; D gene uncertain. CDR3 size: 13 residues. CDR1 and CDR2 from the germline V gene are LNHDA and SQIVND (reference sequence). Trimming pared 6 bases from V and 7 bases from J, leaving 13 bases between. This chain's CDR3 is CASSEVRKQPQHF. As DNA, the CDR3 is TGTGCCAGTAGCGAGGTCAGGAAGCAGCCCCAGCATTTT.

V is TRBV2 and J is TRBJ1-6; D may be TRBD1 (5 bases). Germline V CDR1 and CDR2: SNHLY, FYNNEI. Trimming removed 5 bases from V and 6 bases from J, with 17 bases in between. The CDR3 extends over 16 amino acids. The CDR3, as DNA: TGTGCCAGCAGTCCCCCCTCGGGCCAGGGTAATTCACCCCTCCACTTT. Its translation is CASSPPSGQGNSPLHF.

This chain links TRBV6-5 with TRBJ1-5; TRBD1 matches at 8 bases. The CDR3 extends over 16 amino acids. Germline values: CDR1 MNHEY, CDR2 SVGAGI. V was clipped by 4 bases and J by 2 bases; unmatched bases: 7. The CDR3 DNA reads as TGTGCCAGCAGTTGGACCAGGGGGCTTGGCAATCAGCCCCAGCATTTT. This translates into CASSWTRGLGNQPQHF.

The rearrangement links TRBV6-1 to TRBJ2-3; 9 nucleotides match TRBD2. After removal of 0 bases from V and 2 bases from J, the junction contained 6 bases not matched to a gene. The germline gives CDR1 MNHNS, CDR2 SASEGT. The CDR3 totals 17 residues. CDR3 nucleotides: TGTGCCAGCAGTGAAGCAGGGCGGGGGGGATACACAGATACGCAGTATTTT. Its protein is CASSEAGRGGYTDTQYF.

V gene TRBV7-2 combines with J gene TRBJ2-7; D is perhaps TRBD2 (5 bases). The V gene lost 6 bases and the J gene lost 2 bases, with 17 bases spanning the gap. This CDR3 is 15 amino acids long. Germline lookup yields CDR1 SGHTA and CDR2 FQGNSA. CDR3: CASSPKRSGAYEQYF. As DNA, the CDR3 is TGTGCCAGCAGTCCGAAGCGGAGTGGAGCCTACGAGCAGTACTTC.

V is TRBV6-2 or TRBV6-3 and J is TRBJ1-2; weak D call: TRBD1 (6 bases). CDR1 is MNHEY, CDR2 SVGEGT, per germline. Trimming cost V 4 bases and J 10 bases, with 10 bases left between them. The CDR3 spans 11 residues. The CDR3 loop reads CASSWGQLYTF. The CDR3 nucleotides read TGTGCCAGCAGTTGGGGGCAGCTCTACACCTTC.

The rearrangement uses TRBV3-1 (or the pseudogene TRBV3-2) and TRBJ2-3; D unclear. Trimming pared 6 bases from V and 0 bases from J, leaving 4 bases between. The CDR3 loop spans 12 amino acids. Looked up from germline, CDR1 is LGHDT and CDR2 is YNNKEL (reference sequence). CDR3 sequence reads: CASSPSTDTQYF. The CDR3 DNA reads TGTGCCAGCAGTCCGAGCACAGATACGCAGTATTTT.